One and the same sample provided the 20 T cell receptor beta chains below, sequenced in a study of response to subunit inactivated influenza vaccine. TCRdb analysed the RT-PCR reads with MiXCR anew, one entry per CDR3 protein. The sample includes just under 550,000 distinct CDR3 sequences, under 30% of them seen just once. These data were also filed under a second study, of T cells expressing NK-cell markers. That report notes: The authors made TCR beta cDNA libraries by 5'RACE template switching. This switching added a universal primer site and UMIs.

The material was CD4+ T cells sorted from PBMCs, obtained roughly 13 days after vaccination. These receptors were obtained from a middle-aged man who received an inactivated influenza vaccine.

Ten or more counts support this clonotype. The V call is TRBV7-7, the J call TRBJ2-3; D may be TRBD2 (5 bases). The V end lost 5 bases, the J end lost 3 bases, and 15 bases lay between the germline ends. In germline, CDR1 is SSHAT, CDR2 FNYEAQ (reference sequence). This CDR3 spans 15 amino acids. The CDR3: CASSEGAQGTDTQYF. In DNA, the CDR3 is TGTGCCAGCAGCGAGGGCGCCCAAGGAACAGATACGCAGTATTTT.

The CDR3 DNA reads as TGTGCCAGCAGCTCAGGGAGCGGGAACAACACAGATACGCAGTATTTT. Encoded protein: CASSSGSGNNTDTQYF. V gene TRBV7-9 combines with J gene TRBJ2-3; 7 bases fit TRBD2. Germline V gene data show CDR1 as SEHNR and CDR2 as FQNEAQ (reference sequence). With 4 bases clipped from V and 2 bases from J, the junction kept 9 bases outside the gene matches. The CDR3 spans 16 residues.

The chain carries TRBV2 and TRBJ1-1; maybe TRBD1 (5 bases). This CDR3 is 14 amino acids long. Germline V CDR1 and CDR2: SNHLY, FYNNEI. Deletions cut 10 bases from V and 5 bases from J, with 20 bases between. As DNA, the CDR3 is TGTGCCACCTCACCTTTAAGGGGAGAAACTGAAGCTTTCTTT. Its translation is CATSPLRGETEAFF.

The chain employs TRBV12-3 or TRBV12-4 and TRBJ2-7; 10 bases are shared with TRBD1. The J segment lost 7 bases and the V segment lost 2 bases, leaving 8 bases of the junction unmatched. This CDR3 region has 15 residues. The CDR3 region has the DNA TGTGCCAGCAGTTTAATAGGGGACAGGGGCCGAGAGCAGTACTTC. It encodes CASSLIGDRGREQYF.

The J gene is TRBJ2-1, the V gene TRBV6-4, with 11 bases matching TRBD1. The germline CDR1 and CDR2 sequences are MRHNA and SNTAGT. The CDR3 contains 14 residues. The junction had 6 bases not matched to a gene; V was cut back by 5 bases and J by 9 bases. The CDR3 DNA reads TGTGCCAGCAGTTTGGACAGGGGGCTTGGTGAGCAGTTCTTC. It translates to CASSLDRGLGEQFF.

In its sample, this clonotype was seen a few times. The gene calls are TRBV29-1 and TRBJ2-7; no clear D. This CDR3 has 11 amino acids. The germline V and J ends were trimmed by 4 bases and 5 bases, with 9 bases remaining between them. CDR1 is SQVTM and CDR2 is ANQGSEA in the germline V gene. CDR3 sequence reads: CSVVLDHEQYF. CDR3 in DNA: TGCAGCGTTGTGCTGGATCACGAGCAGTACTTC.

CDR3 in amino acids: CSVEGTGTSPYNEQFF. CDR3 in DNA: TGCAGCGTTGAAGGAACCGGGACTAGCCCCTACAATGAGCAGTTCTTC. The chain uses TRBV29-1 and TRBJ2-1; the match to TRBD2 covers 9 bases. CDR3 length: 16 amino acids. J lost 2 bases, V lost 1 base, and 6 bases had no gene match. Per the germline V gene, CDR1 is SQVTM and CDR2 is ANQGSEA.

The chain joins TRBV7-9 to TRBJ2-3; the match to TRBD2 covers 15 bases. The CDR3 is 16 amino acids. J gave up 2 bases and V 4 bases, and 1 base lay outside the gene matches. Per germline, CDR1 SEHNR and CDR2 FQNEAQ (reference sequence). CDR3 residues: CASSWTSGGATDTQYF. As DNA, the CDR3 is TGTGCCAGCAGCTGGACTAGCGGGGGGGCCACAGATACGCAGTATTTT.

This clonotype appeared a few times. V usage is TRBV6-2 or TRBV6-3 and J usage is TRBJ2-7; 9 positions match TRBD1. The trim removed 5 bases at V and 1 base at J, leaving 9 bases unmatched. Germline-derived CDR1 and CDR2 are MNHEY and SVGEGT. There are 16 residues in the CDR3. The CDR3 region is CASSIPPGTGSYEQYF. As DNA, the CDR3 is TGTGCCAGCAGTATACCGCCCGGGACAGGGTCCTACGAGCAGTACTTC.

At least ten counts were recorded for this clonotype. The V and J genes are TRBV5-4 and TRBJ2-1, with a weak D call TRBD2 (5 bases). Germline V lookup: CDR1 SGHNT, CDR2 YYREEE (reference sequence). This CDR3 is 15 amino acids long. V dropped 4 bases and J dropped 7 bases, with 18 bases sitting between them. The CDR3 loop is CASSPAAIAYNEQFF. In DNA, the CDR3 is TGTGCCAGCAGCCCTGCGGCGATAGCGTATAATGAGCAGTTCTTC.

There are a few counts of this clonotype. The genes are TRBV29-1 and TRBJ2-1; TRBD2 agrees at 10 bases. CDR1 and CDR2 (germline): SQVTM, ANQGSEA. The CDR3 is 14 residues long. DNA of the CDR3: TGCTCGACAGCGGGAGGGTCTTCCTACAATGAGCAGTTCTTC. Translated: CSTAGGSSYNEQFF.

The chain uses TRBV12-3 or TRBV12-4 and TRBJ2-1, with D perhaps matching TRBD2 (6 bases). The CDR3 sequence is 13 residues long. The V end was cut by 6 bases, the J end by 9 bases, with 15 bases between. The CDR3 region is CASRTAGPSEQFF. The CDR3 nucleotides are TGTGCCAGCAGGACGGCGGGGCCGTCTGAGCAGTTCTTC.

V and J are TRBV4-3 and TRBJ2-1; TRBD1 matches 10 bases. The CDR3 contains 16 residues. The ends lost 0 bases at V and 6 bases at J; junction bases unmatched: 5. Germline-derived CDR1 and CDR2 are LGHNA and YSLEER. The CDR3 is CASSQESWTGGNEQFF. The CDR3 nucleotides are TGCGCCAGCAGCCAAGAGAGCTGGACAGGGGGCAATGAGCAGTTCTTC.

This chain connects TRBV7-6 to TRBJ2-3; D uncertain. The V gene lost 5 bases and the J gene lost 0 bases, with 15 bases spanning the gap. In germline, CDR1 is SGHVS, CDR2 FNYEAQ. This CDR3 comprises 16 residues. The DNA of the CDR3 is TGTGCCAGCAGCATACCTTACGGGCCTAGCACAGATACGCAGTATTTT. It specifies CASSIPYGPSTDTQYF.

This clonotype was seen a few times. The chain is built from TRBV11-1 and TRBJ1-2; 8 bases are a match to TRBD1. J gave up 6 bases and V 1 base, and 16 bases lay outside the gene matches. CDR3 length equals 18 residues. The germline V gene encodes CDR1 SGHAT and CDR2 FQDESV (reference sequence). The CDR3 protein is CASSLVQLGGQGTDGYTF. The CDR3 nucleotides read TGTGCCAGCAGCTTAGTCCAGTTGGGTGGACAGGGAACCGATGGCTACACCTTC.

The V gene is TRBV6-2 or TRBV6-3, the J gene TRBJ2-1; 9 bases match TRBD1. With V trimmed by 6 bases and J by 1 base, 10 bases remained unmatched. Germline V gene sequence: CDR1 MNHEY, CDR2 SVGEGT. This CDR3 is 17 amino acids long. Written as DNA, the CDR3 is TGTGCCAGCAGACCCAAGGCCGGGACAGGGTCCTACAATGAGCAGTTCTTC. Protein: CASRPKAGTGSYNEQFF.

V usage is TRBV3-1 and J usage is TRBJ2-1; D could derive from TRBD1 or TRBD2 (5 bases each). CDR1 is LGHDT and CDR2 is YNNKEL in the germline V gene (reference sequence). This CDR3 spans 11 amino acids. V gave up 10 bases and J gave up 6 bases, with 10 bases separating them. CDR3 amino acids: CATYGTNEQFF. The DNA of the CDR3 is TGTGCCACCTACGGGACCAATGAGCAGTTCTTC.

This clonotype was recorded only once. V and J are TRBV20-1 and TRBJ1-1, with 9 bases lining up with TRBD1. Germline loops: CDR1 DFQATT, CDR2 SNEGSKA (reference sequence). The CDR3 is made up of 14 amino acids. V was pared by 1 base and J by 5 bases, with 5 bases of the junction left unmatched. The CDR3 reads CSARGDRVRTEAFF. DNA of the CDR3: TGCAGTGCTAGAGGGGACAGGGTGAGGACTGAAGCTTTCTTT.

The CDR3 is CASSKKEGADTEAFF. CDR3 DNA sequence: TGTGCCAGCAGCAAAAAGGAGGGGGCGGACACTGAAGCTTTCTTT. The chain recombines TRBV21-1 with TRBJ1-1; the D segment call TRBD1 is taken from the table without a DNA check. TRBV21-1 is termed a pseudogene. This CDR3 comprises 15 residues.

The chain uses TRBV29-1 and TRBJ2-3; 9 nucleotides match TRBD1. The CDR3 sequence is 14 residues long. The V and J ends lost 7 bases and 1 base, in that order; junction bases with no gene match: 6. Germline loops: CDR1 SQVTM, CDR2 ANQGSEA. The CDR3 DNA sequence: TGCAGCGCCACGTGGGACAGGGGCACAGATACGCAGTATTTT. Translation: CSATWDRGTDTQYF.